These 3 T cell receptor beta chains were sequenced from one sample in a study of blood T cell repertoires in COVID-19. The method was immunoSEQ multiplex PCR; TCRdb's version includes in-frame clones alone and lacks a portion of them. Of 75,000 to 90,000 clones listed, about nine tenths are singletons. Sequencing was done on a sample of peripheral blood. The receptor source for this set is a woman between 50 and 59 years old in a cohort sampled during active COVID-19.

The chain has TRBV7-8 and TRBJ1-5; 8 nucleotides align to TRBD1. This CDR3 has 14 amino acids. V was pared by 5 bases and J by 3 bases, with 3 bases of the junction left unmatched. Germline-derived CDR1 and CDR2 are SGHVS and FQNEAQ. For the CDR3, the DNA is TGTGCCAGCAGCCGGACAGGGAACAATCAGCCCCAGCATTTT. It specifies CASSRTGNNQPQHF.

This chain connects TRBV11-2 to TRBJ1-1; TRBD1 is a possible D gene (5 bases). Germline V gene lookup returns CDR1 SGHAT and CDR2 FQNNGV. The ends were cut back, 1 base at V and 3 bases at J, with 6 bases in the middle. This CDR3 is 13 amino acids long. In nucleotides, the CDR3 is TGTGCCAGCAGCTTAGTAGGGGACACTGAAGCTTTCTTT. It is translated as CASSLVGDTEAFF.

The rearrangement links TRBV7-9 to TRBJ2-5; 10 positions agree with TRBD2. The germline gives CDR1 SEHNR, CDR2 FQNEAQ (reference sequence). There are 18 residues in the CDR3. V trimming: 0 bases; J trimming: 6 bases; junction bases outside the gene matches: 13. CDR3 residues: CASSLATYRAGGLKTQYF. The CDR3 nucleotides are TGTGCCAGCAGCTTAGCGACCTATCGAGCGGGAGGGTTGAAGACCCAGTACTTC.